These 6 T cell receptor beta chains were sequenced from one sample in a study of cytomegalovirus exposure and HLA in healthy donors. The primer mix had 60 Vbeta and 13 Jbeta primers. Using immunoSEQ multiplex PCR, the repertoire was profiled, and TCRdb retains in-frame clones only, with some absent. The table records some 130,000 clones, about 68% of them present only once. Sequenced input: PBMCs. The origin of the receptors is a human donor in good health.

This chain joins TRBV6-5 and TRBJ1-4; TRBD1 matches 8 bases. CDR1 and CDR2 (germline): MNHEY, SVGAGI. V lost 4 bases and J lost 8; bases outside the gene matches: 6. There are 14 residues in the CDR3. CDR3 region: CASSSTGAEEKLFF. The DNA for the CDR3 is TGTGCCAGCAGTTCGACAGGGGCGGAAGAAAAACTGTTTTTT.

This chain joins TRBV18 and TRBJ2-1, with a tentative D call TRBD2 (6 bases). V lost 1 base, J lost 4 bases, and 20 bases lay in between. The germline V gene encodes CDR1 KGHSH and CDR2 LQKENI. The CDR3 extends over 18 amino acids. CDR3 DNA sequence: TGTGCCAGCTCACCACTCCCCCCCGGTAGCGGAACATACAATGAGCAGTTCTTC. Translation: CASSPLPPGSGTYNEQFF.

There are a few counts of this clone. The chain has TRBV9 and TRBJ2-1; TRBD2 might be the D (5 bases). In germline, CDR1 is SGDLS, CDR2 YYNGEE. This CDR3 spans 14 amino acids. V lost 0 bases to trimming and J lost 12 bases, with 16 bases between them. The CDR3 DNA reads TGTGCCAGCAGCGTAGAAGGTCTAGCTGGTAGGCAGTTCTTC. Its protein product is CASSVEGLAGRQFF.

V is TRBV6-5 and J is TRBJ2-1, with 11 bases fitting TRBD2. The CDR3 totals 15 residues. Trimming removed 6 bases from V and 4 bases from J; junction bases left unmatched: 5. The germline gives CDR1 MNHEY, CDR2 SVGAGI. The CDR3 sequence: CASRTSGRGYNEQFF. For the CDR3, the DNA is TGTGCCAGCAGAACTAGCGGGAGAGGGTACAATGAGCAGTTCTTC.

This chain connects TRBV28 to TRBJ2-7; TRBD2 matches at 10 bases. Germline-derived CDR1 and CDR2 are MDHEN and SYDVKM. The CDR3 length is 17 residues. V was pared by 6 bases and J by 0 bases, with 11 bases of the junction left unmatched. The CDR3 coding sequence is TGTGCCAGCAGCCGACCCCCAGGACTAGCGGCCTCCTACGAGCAGTACTTC. Its translation is CASSRPPGLAASYEQYF.

V and J are TRBV5-4 and TRBJ2-7; 14 bases are a match to TRBD2. The germline V gene has CDR1 SGHNT and CDR2 YYREEE (reference sequence). The CDR3 is made up of 16 amino acids. V lost 3 bases, J lost 4 bases, and 6 bases stayed unmatched. This CDR3 reads CASSSGTSGSRYEQYF. The CDR3 DNA follows: TGTGCCAGCAGCTCCGGGACTAGCGGGAGTCGGTACGAGCAGTACTTC.